This entry lists 7 T cell receptor beta chains sequenced from one sample in a study of blood T cell repertoires in COVID-19. Repertoires were generated with immunoSEQ multiplex PCR, while TCRdb's copy carries only in-frame clones and drops some. The sample lists about 16,000 clones, 87% occurring once. The specimen was peripheral blood. These receptor sequences come from a human donor in a cohort sampled during active COVID-19.

This chain joins TRBV9 and TRBJ2-3; D is unresolved. CDR3 length equals 13 residues. The ends were cut back, 0 bases at V and 1 base at J, with 3 bases in the middle. CDR1 and CDR2 (germline): SGDLS, YYNGEE. CDR3 protein: CASSVGGTDTQYF. CDR3 bases: TGTGCCAGCAGCGTAGGAGGCACAGATACGCAGTATTTT.

CDR3: CASSLAGRGGRDTQYF. As DNA, the CDR3 is TGCGCCAGCAGCTTGGCCGGACGGGGGGGCCGAGATACGCAGTATTTT. The chain carries TRBV5-1 and TRBJ2-3; TRBD2 matches at 8 bases. The germline gives CDR1 SGHRS, CDR2 YFSETQ. After removal of 0 bases from V and 5 bases from J, the junction contained 8 bases not matched to a gene. The CDR3 spans 16 residues.

V is TRBV19 and J is TRBJ2-1, with D unclear. In germline, CDR1 is LNHDA, CDR2 SQIVND (reference sequence). Trimming removed 1 base at V and 12 bases at J, with 10 bases between. The CDR3 consists of 12 residues. The CDR3 here is CASSIVARRQFF. The CDR3 coding sequence is TGTGCCAGTAGTATAGTGGCTAGGCGGCAGTTCTTC. The full variable domain, with the rest looked up from reference TRBV19 and TRBJ2-1, is DGGITQSPKYLFRKEGQNVTLSCEQNLNHDAMYWYRQDPGQGLRLIYYSQIVNDFQKGDIAEGYSVSREKKESFPLTVTSAQKNPTAFYLCASSIVARRQFFGPGTRLTVL.

V and J are TRBV27 and TRBJ2-3, with 7 nucleotides matching TRBD2. V dropped 2 bases and J dropped 6; count of bases not matched to a gene: 11. Germline CDR1 MNHEY, CDR2 SMNVEV (reference sequence). The CDR3 consists of 16 residues. The CDR3 DNA sequence: TGTGCCAGCAGTTTACAGCGGACTAGAATTTCCGATACGCAGTATTTT. This encodes CASSLQRTRISDTQYF.

The chain recombines TRBV7-2 with TRBJ2-1; 10 bases line up with TRBD1. The CDR3 runs 15 residues. J lost 6 bases, V lost 5 bases, and 7 bases had no gene match. Germline CDR1 reads SGHTA; CDR2 reads FQGNSA. The CDR3 here is CASSARTGGLNEQFF. The CDR3 DNA follows: TGTGCCAGCAGCGCCCGGACAGGGGGACTCAATGAGCAGTTCTTC.

V gene TRBV7-2 combines with J gene TRBJ2-3, with 7 bases that match TRBD2. The CDR3 runs 15 residues. V shed 5 bases and J 0 bases; nucleotides not matched to a gene: 5. The germline CDR1 and CDR2 sequences are SGHTA and FQGNSA. The DNA of the CDR3 is TGTGCCAGCAGCCCCGGGGGGACTAGCACAGATACGCAGTATTTT. Encoded protein: CASSPGGTSTDTQYF.

The rearrangement uses TRBV27 and TRBJ2-1; TRBD1 aligns across 9 bases. CDR3 size: 15 residues. V was pared by 4 bases and J by 2 bases, with 3 bases of the junction left unmatched. Looked up from germline, CDR1 is MNHEY and CDR2 is SMNVEV (reference sequence). CDR3 coding DNA: TGTGCCAGCAGTTCCCGGACAGGGGCCTACAATGAGCAGTTCTTC. Translating it yields CASSSRTGAYNEQFF.